The present TCR beta chain was sequenced within a study of shared clonotypes between healthy human individuals. About the research overall: Donors were a couple of women and three men aged 18 to 49.

A word on this clone: The antigen is unknown.

Findings and caveats of the study: Non-shared clonotypes were found to have lower generation probabilities than the clonotypes that were shared by all four of the sorted-subset donors.

Clones were read by immunoSEQ multiplex PCR, and TCRdb kept only the in-frame ones, dropping some. The repertoire has 640,000 or so clones, about two thirds of them found once; the top ten carry about 2%. The ends lost 6 bases at V and 5 bases at J; junction bases unmatched: 9. Germline V gives CDR1 MDHEN, CDR2 SYDVKM. This CDR3 spans 14 amino acids. The TCR sequence derives from a woman aged 25-40 years in good health. Sample: memory CD4+ T cells sorted from blood. Indicated subset: CD45RA-negative fraction. The chain recombines TRBV28 with TRBJ2-7, with 8 bases that match TRBD1. The CDR3 sequence is CASSPQGEINEQYF. For the CDR3, the DNA is TGTGCCAGCAGCCCACAGGGGGAAATCAACGAGCAGTACTTC.